This T cell receptor (beta chain) was recovered during a study of blood T cells in healthy people across ages. About this clonotype itself: The antigen remains unidentified.

Study-wide results and caveats: TCR beta diversity, measured per million T cells, fell in a roughly linear way with age. More naive CD4+ cells and higher diversity were found in long-lived than in aged donors.

Donor samples were obtained from healthy Caucasian individuals from Russia, aged roughly 6 to 90. Trimming removed 6 bases at V and 1 base at J, with 12 bases between. This CDR3 is built from 14 residues. Germline CDR1 is SNHLY and CDR2 is FYNNEI. The second PCR ran about 6 to 12 cycles with a sample-barcoded 5' primer and J-beta primers. Each of the samples gave a minimum of 2.5 million paired-end reads that contained CDR3. TCRdb re-derived calls from the 5' RACE reads in MiXCR, one entry per CDR3 protein. The sample carries 780,000 or so distinct CDR3 sequences, around three fifths recorded once. The TCR sequence derives from a man aged 35-49 years in good health. Input material: blood. V is TRBV2 and J is TRBJ1-1, with D possibly matching TRBD1 (5 bases). The chain's CDR3 is CASRWTTQNTEAFF. The CDR3 nucleotides are TGTGCCAGCAGGTGGACAACTCAGAACACTGAAGCTTTCTTT.